These 24 T cell receptor beta chains were all obtained from the same sample, sequenced in a study of beta chain features in type 1 diabetes. Study-level points and caveats: Type 1 diabetes patients had moderately but significantly shorter TCRB CDR3s in all four CD4+ subsets.

These receptors are not linked to any known antigen. Expressed TCRB transcripts were sequenced, since all the RNA that had been isolated was reverse transcribed. Some clones are missing from TCRdb's copy, which holds only in-frame ones; the method was immunoSEQ multiplex PCR. The table lists about 150,000 clones, about a tenth of them singletons. Sequenced: central memory CD4+ T cells from blood. The origin of the receptors is a man aged 25 to 40 with type 1 diabetes.

This sequence joins TRBV6-5 and TRBJ2-7; 7 bases match TRBD2. The J segment lost 6 bases and the V segment lost 5 bases, leaving 13 bases of the junction unmatched. Germline V gene sequence: CDR1 MNHEY, CDR2 SVGAGI. This CDR3 region has 15 residues. The CDR3 sequence: CASSPRGAGAAEQYF. The CDR3 nucleotides read TGTGCCAGCAGTCCCCGAGGGGCGGGAGCCGCCGAGCAGTACTTC.

This clone was found many times. The chain uses TRBV7-9 and TRBJ2-5; D possibly corresponds to TRBD2 (6 bases). Trimming cost V 6 bases and J 2 bases, with 19 bases left between them. Germline-derived CDR1 and CDR2 are SEHNR and FQNEAQ (reference sequence). This CDR3 has 16 amino acids. CDR3 protein: CASSFGNSGIQETQYF. Here the CDR3 DNA reads TGTGCCAGCAGTTTCGGGAATAGCGGAATACAAGAGACCCAGTACTTC. Full variable domain (remainder filled in from reference TRBV7-9 and TRBJ2-5): DTGVSQNPRHKITKRGQNVTFRCDPISEHNRLYWYRQTLGQGPEFLTYFQNEAQLEKSRLLSDRFSAERPKGSFSTLEIQRTEQGDSAMYLCASSFGNSGIQETQYFGPGTRLLVL.

The V call is TRBV4-2, the J call TRBJ2-7, with a tentative D call TRBD2 (6 bases). The CDR3 length is 16 residues. CDR1 LGHNA and CDR2 YNFKEQ come from the germline V gene. V lost 1 base and J 2 bases, leaving 15 bases between the germline ends. Here the CDR3 reads CASSQAWGDGTYEQYF. In nucleotides, the CDR3 is TGTGCCAGCAGCCAAGCATGGGGGGATGGCACCTACGAGCAGTACTTC.

The V and J genes are TRBV28 and TRBJ1-4; no clear D. V was cut by 5 bases and J by 13 bases, with 17 bases left in between. The CDR3 consists of 13 residues. Per the germline V gene, CDR1 is MDHEN and CDR2 is SYDVKM. This CDR3 is CASSPVNRDRLFF. The CDR3 DNA sequence: TGTGCCAGCAGTCCCGTTAACCGCGATAGACTGTTTTTT.

Regarding this clone: One end of the junction does not line up with germline, which may come from a read error. The V and J genes are TRBV7-2 and TRBJ2-3, with TRBD2 identical over 12 bases. The CDR3 has 15 residues. Germline CDR1 SGHTA, CDR2 FQGNSA. CDR3 residues: CASTLAGGPGDTQYF. CDR3 nucleotides: TGTGCGAGCACTCTAGCGGGAGGGCCAGGAGATACGCAGTATTTT.

V and J are TRBV7-2 and TRBJ2-2; TRBD2 aligns across 9 bases. Germline V CDR1 and CDR2: SGHTA, FQGNSA. V shed 3 bases and J 5 bases; nucleotides not matched to a gene: 4. The CDR3 is made up of 15 amino acids. CDR3 region: CASSFSGRGTGELFF. For the CDR3, the DNA is TGTGCCAGCAGCTTTAGCGGGAGAGGGACCGGGGAGCTGTTTTTT. The complete variable domain, with remaining parts taken from reference TRBV7-2 and TRBJ2-2, reads GAGVSQSPSNKVTEKGKDVELRCDPISGHTALYWYRQSLGQGLEFLIYFQGNSAPDKSGLPSDRFSAERTGGSVSTLTIQRTQQEDSAVYLCASSFSGRGTGELFFGEGSRLTVL.

V and J are TRBV13 and TRBJ2-3; 9 positions match TRBD2. In germline, CDR1 is PRHDT, CDR2 FYEKMQ (reference sequence). CDR3 length equals 16 residues. The V segment lost 1 base and the J segment 3 bases; nucleotides outside the gene matches: 5. The CDR3 protein is CASSLASGTRTDTQYF. The CDR3 DNA reads TGTGCCAGCAGCTTAGCTAGCGGGACGAGGACAGATACGCAGTATTTT.

The chain uses TRBV7-2 and TRBJ2-3; D gene unclear. V lost 4 bases, J lost 6 bases, and 14 bases lay in between. Germline V gene data show CDR1 as SGHTA and CDR2 as FQGNSA. This CDR3 is 14 amino acids long. The CDR3 nucleotides are TGTGCCAGCAGCTCCACCTTTAGCCCTGATACGCAGTATTTT. It encodes CASSSTFSPDTQYF.

The chain employs TRBV27 and TRBJ2-7; TRBD1 matches at 8 bases. Trimming removed 2 bases from V and 6 bases from J; junction bases left unmatched: 9. This CDR3 has 15 residues. Germline V gene sequence: CDR1 MNHEY, CDR2 SMNVEV (reference sequence). CDR3 bases: TGTGCCAGCAGTTTAGAAGGACAGGGCATAGGCGAGCAGTACTTC. Translation: CASSLEGQGIGEQYF.

V is TRBV6-6 and J is TRBJ1-1, with D possibly being TRBD1 (5 bases). The CDR3 sequence is 14 residues long. Looked up from germline, CDR1 is MNHNY and CDR2 is SVGAGI (reference sequence). V dropped 1 base and J dropped 1 base, with 7 bases sitting between them. This chain's CDR3 is CASSYFGQNTEAFF. The CDR3 DNA reads TGTGCCAGCAGTTACTTTGGACAGAACACTGAAGCTTTCTTT.

The sample holds a few counts of this clone. The chain links TRBV5-4 to TRBJ2-5; a possible D gene is TRBD1 (6 bases). CDR1 SGHNT and CDR2 YYREEE come from the germline V gene (reference sequence). The V end lost 1 base, the J end lost 4 bases, and 8 bases lay between the germline ends. This CDR3 region has 13 residues. CDR3 region: CASSLWGRETQYF. The CDR3, as DNA: TGTGCCAGCAGCTTGTGGGGGCGAGAGACCCAGTACTTC.

In its sample, this clone was seen a few times. This CDR3 reads CASGRDRESGELFF. The CDR3 nucleotides read TGTGCCAGCGGCCGGGACAGGGAGTCCGGGGAGCTGTTTTTT. J is TRBJ2-2 and V is TRBV5-4, with 9 bases identical to TRBD1. Germline trimming cut 7 bases from V and 6 bases from J; bases unmatched to any gene: 7. The CDR3 is 14 amino acids. Germline CDR1 is SGHNT and CDR2 is YYREEE (reference sequence).

The chain combines TRBV7-2 with TRBJ1-1, with unresolved D. The CDR3 has 12 residues. Looked up from germline, CDR1 is SGHTA and CDR2 is FQGNSA. V was trimmed by 2 bases and J by 8 bases, leaving 9 bases between them. The CDR3 DNA is TGTGCCAGCAGCTTAATCCCAGTGGAAGCTTTCTTT. Encoded protein: CASSLIPVEAFF.

The chain uses TRBV18 and TRBJ1-1, with D tentatively TRBD1 (6 bases). The length of the CDR3 is 15 residues. V dropped 2 bases and J dropped 8 bases, with 18 bases sitting between them. Looked up from germline, CDR1 is KGHSH and CDR2 is LQKENI. CDR3 in amino acids: CASSPNPTGLGEAFF. The CDR3 nucleotides read TGTGCCAGCTCACCAAACCCTACAGGGTTAGGCGAAGCTTTCTTT.

The rearrangement joins TRBV9 to TRBJ2-6; 13 nucleotides line up with TRBD2. Trimming cost V 4 bases and J 1 base; bases outside gene matches: 2. CDR1 and CDR2 (germline): SGDLS, YYNGEE. CDR3 length: 17 residues. Written as DNA, the CDR3 is TGTGCCAGCAGCCAGGGACTAGCGGGATCTGGGGCCAACGTCCTGACTTTC. This translates into CASSQGLAGSGANVLTF.

The chain combines TRBV19 with TRBJ2-6, with a possible D match to TRBD1 (5 bases). Trimming stripped 5 bases from V and 0 bases from J, with 20 bases between. This CDR3 is built from 19 residues. The germline gives CDR1 LNHDA, CDR2 SQIVND (reference sequence). As DNA, the CDR3 is TGTGCCAGTAGTGGGGCCAGGCTCCCCTCGACCTCTGGGGCCAACGTCCTGACTTTC. Translation: CASSGARLPSTSGANVLTF. Complete variable domain (other parts from reference TRBV19 and TRBJ2-6): DGGITQSPKYLFRKEGQNVTLSCEQNLNHDAMYWYRQDPGQGLRLIYYSQIVNDFQKGDIAEGYSVSREKKESFPLTVTSAQKNPTAFYLCASSGARLPSTSGANVLTFGAGSRLTVL.

The chain carries TRBV5-6 and TRBJ2-1; possible D gene TRBD2, 6 bases. Germline loops: CDR1 SGHDT, CDR2 YYEEEE. Between the trimmed V and J ends, which lost 2 bases and 3 bases, there was a span of 15 bases. The CDR3 runs to 16 residues. The CDR3 protein is CASSFVSGEVYNEQFF. As DNA, the CDR3 is TGTGCCAGCAGCTTTGTGTCGGGAGAGGTCTACAATGAGCAGTTCTTC.

The V call is TRBV28, the J call TRBJ2-2; 7 nucleotides line up with TRBD2. The CDR3 length is 11 residues. Looked up from germline, CDR1 is MDHEN and CDR2 is SYDVKM. V trimming: 8 bases; J trimming: 10 bases; junction bases outside the gene matches: 4. The CDR3 region is CASLGGVELFF. CDR3 bases: TGTGCCAGCCTGGGGGGGGTGGAGCTGTTTTTT.

This clone was counted a few times. The chain combines TRBV25-1 with TRBJ2-5; TRBD2 matches at 11 bases. V was pared by 5 bases and J by 0 bases, with 5 bases of the junction left unmatched. Germline assignment: CDR1 MGHDK and CDR2 SYGVNS. CDR3 length: 16 amino acids. The DNA of the CDR3 is TGTGCCAGCAGTTTAATAGCGGGAGGGGACCAAGAGACCCAGTACTTC. Translation gives CASSLIAGGDQETQYF. Drawing the rest from reference TRBV25-1 and TRBJ2-5, the complete variable domain is EADIYQTPRYLVIGTGKKITLECSQTMGHDKMYWYQQDPGMELHLIHYSYGVNSTEKGDLSSESTVSRIRTEHFPLTLESARPSHTSQYLCASSLIAGGDQETQYFGPGTRLLVL.

This clone was found a few times. This chain joins TRBV9 and TRBJ2-7, with 8 bases lining up with TRBD1. CDR3 length equals 16 residues. The germline V gene has CDR1 SGDLS and CDR2 YYNGEE. V dropped 3 bases and J dropped 3; count of bases not matched to a gene: 11. CDR3 sequence: CASSATDRGTFYEQYF. CDR3 in DNA: TGTGCCAGCAGCGCTACAGACAGGGGAACTTTCTACGAGCAGTACTTC.

J is TRBJ1-1 and V is TRBV10-3; D is undetermined. Germline-derived CDR1 and CDR2 are ENHRY and SYGVKD. The length of the CDR3 is 13 residues. Trimming stripped 10 bases from V and 5 bases from J, with 17 bases between. The CDR3 sequence is CATQSEPGTEAFF. The CDR3 DNA reads TGTGCCACCCAATCCGAGCCGGGAACTGAAGCTTTCTTT.

This clone turned up a few times. The V gene is TRBV18, the J gene TRBJ2-1, with D maybe TRBD1 (5 bases). The CDR3 covers 13 residues. Germline V CDR1 and CDR2: KGHSH, LQKENI. The V and J ends lost 6 bases and 3 bases respectively, with 9 bases between them. In nucleotides, the CDR3 is TGTGCCAGCTCTGTTGACAGCTACAATGAGCAGTTCTTC. This codes for CASSVDSYNEQFF.

The V gene is TRBV6-5, the J gene TRBJ2-7, with a possible D match to TRBD2 (6 bases). The CDR3 runs to 15 residues. V was clipped by 10 bases and J by 6 bases, with 25 bases between them. Germline loops: CDR1 MNHEY, CDR2 SVGAGI. As DNA, the CDR3 is TGTGCCACCCACCCTTCGACGGCCGCGGGGAGCGAGCAGTACTTC. It specifies CATHPSTAAGSEQYF.

This clone was detected only a few times. V usage is TRBV5-4 and J usage is TRBJ2-2, with a tentative D call TRBD2 (6 bases). Trimming stripped 3 bases from V and 7 bases from J, with 19 bases between. Germline CDR1 and CDR2: SGHNT and YYREEE (reference sequence). The CDR3 is 16 residues long. CDR3 loop: CASSSMEKRVGGELFF. CDR3 in DNA: TGTGCCAGCAGCTCAATGGAAAAGCGGGTTGGCGGGGAGCTGTTTTTT.